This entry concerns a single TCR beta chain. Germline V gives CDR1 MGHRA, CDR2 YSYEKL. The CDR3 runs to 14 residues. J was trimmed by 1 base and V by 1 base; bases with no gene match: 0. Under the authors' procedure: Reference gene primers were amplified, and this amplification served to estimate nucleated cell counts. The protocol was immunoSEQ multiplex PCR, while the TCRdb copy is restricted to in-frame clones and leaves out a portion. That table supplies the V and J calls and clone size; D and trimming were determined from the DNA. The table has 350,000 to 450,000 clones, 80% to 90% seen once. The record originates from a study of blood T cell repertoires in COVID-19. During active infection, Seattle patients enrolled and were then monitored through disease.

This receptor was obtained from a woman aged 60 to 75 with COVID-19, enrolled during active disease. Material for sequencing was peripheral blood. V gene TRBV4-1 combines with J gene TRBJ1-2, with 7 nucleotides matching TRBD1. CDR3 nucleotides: TGCGCCAGCAGCCAAGGGGACAGTAACTATGGCTACACCTTC. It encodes CASSQGDSNYGYTF.